This T cell receptor beta chain is drawn from a study of PD-L1 blockade in urothelial cancer. Measured with immunoSEQ multiplex PCR; TCRdb has only the in-frame clones, and not every one. The sample has around 32,000 clones; more than 75% are singletons. Trimming pared 3 bases from V and 8 bases from J, leaving 14 bases between. The CDR3 spans 14 residues. Germline-derived CDR1 and CDR2 are LNHDA and SQIVND (reference sequence). The gene calls are TRBV19 and TRBJ2-1; D may be TRBD2 (5 bases). Sequences were derived from PBMCs, sampled around atezolizumab (anti-PD-L1) treatment. The TCR sequence derives from a man in his forties or fifties with urothelial cancer. The CDR3 region is CASSMGSWADEQFF. The CDR3 region has the DNA TGTGCCAGTAGTATGGGGAGCTGGGCAGATGAGCAGTTCTTC.